This T cell receptor (beta chain) was recovered during a study of blood T cell dynamics during melanoma immunotherapy. Study background: Patients with metastatic melanoma got pembrolizumab or nivolumab-ipilimumab as first-line care.

Regarding time point: pre-treatment baseline. Samples come from before therapy and from week 3 after the first blockade cycle. Generated by immunoSEQ multiplex PCR, the TCRdb table keeps only in-frame clones and is missing some. The repertoire holds 9,000 to 10,000 clones, with 86% as singletons. This CDR3 spans 16 amino acids. The germline CDR1 and CDR2 sequences are WSHSY and SAAADI. Trimming removed 0 bases from V and 0 bases from J, with 8 bases in between. The chain combines TRBV10-2 with TRBJ2-2, with D perhaps TRBD2 (6 bases). This TCR was sampled from a human donor with melanoma. Material: blood, obtained from a patient treated with checkpoint blockade. This chain's CDR3 is CASSESGGTNTGELFF. The CDR3 coding sequence is TGCGCCAGCAGTGAGTCGGGGGGAACGAACACCGGGGAGCTGTTTTTT.